This T cell receptor (beta chain) was captured by sequencing in a study of beta chain features in type 1 diabetes. The CDR3 spans 13 residues. Trimming shortened V by 5 bases and J by 4 bases, and 11 bases separated the two germline ends. Germline V CDR1 and CDR2: MDHEN, SYDVKM. The sequenced template was cDNA made from the entire isolated RNA. Here immunoSEQ multiplex PCR was the method, and the copy in TCRdb shows in-frame clones only, minus some. Of under 900,000 clones in the sample, 15% to 20% were seen once. The J gene is TRBJ1-2, the V gene TRBV28; unclear D gene. This sequence originates from a young woman in good health. The sequencing sample was made of naive CD4+ T cells from blood. The CDR3, as DNA: TGTGCCAGCAGTGAAGAACAGACCTATGGCTACACCTTC. It is translated as CASSEEQTYGYTF.